This entry concerns a single TCR beta chain. Its antigen remains unidentified. PCR amplification relied on 60 Vbeta primers (plus 13 Jbeta primers). The data were produced by immunoSEQ multiplex PCR, yet TCRdb's version contains in-frame clones alone and is incomplete. The sample consists of about 130,000 clones, approximately 80% of them appearing once. The CDR3 runs 15 residues. Germline V gene lookup returns CDR1 SGHTA and CDR2 FQGNSA. The V gene lost 1 base and the J gene lost 4 bases, with 13 bases spanning the gap. The data derive from a study of cytomegalovirus exposure and HLA in healthy donors. General study findings and limits: The classifier reportedly diagnosed cytomegalovirus status with high sensitivity and specificity.

The TCR comes from a man younger than 30 in good health and CMV-seronegative. The V and J genes are TRBV7-2 and TRBJ1-2; no firm D call. Sequencing was performed on PBMCs. The CDR3 loop is CASSLDPGSLYGYTF. The CDR3, as DNA: TGTGCCAGCAGCTTAGACCCTGGGAGTCTCTATGGCTACACCTTC.